Following are 5 T cell receptor beta chains from one sample sequenced in a study of T cell responses to AZD1222 COVID-19 vaccine. The data were produced by immunoSEQ multiplex PCR, yet TCRdb's version contains in-frame clones alone and is incomplete. The sample yields about 180,000 clones, approximately 86% seen once. Specimen: peripheral blood, collected 28 days after the second AZD1222 dose. All receptors derive from an adult who received the AZD1222 COVID-19 vaccine.

This clone was counted a single time. This rearrangement joins TRBV6-1 to TRBJ2-7, with D unclear. The CDR3 contains 15 residues. The V end was cut by 1 base, the J end by 1 base, with 11 bases between. Germline loops: CDR1 MNHNS, CDR2 SASEGT. The CDR3 is CASSEGVGRSYEQYF. CDR3 sequence (DNA): TGTGCCAGCAGTGAAGGGGTAGGGCGATCCTACGAGCAGTACTTC.

The gene calls are TRBV5-4 and TRBJ1-1; D is perhaps TRBD1 (6 bases). Germline lookup yields CDR1 SGHNT and CDR2 YYREEE (reference sequence). There are 15 residues in the CDR3. V was clipped by 3 bases and J by 5 bases, with 17 bases between them. The CDR3 sequence: CASSSTGWRMTEAFF. The CDR3 nucleotides read TGTGCCAGCAGCTCCACAGGGTGGCGGATGACTGAAGCTTTCTTT.

The chain uses TRBV7-2 and TRBJ2-3; 9 positions agree with TRBD2. This CDR3 spans 16 amino acids. V gave up 1 base and J gave up 4 bases; unmatched junction bases: 6. Germline lookup yields CDR1 SGHTA and CDR2 FQGNSA. The CDR3 region is CASSLEGGGAADTQYF. The CDR3 DNA follows: TGTGCCAGCAGCTTAGAGGGCGGGGGGGCCGCAGATACGCAGTATTTT.

The chain carries TRBV30 and TRBJ2-7; perhaps TRBD2 as D (6 bases). CDR1 and CDR2 (germline): GTSNPN, SVGIG (reference sequence). The V end was cut by 0 bases, the J end by 3 bases, with 6 bases between. The CDR3 has 12 residues. CDR3 in DNA: TGTGCCTGGAGTGTAGCGGGCTACGAGCAGTACTTC. Translating gives CAWSVAGYEQYF.

The chain combines TRBV7-8 with TRBJ2-7; D may correspond to TRBD1 or TRBD2 (5 bases each). The V end was cut by 0 bases, the J end by 2 bases, with 23 bases between. Germline V lookup: CDR1 SGHVS, CDR2 FQNEAQ. The CDR3 is 19 residues long. In DNA form, the CDR3 reads TGTGCCAGCAGCTTAGCGCCAATTCGGGTTAGGGACGGGGCCTACGAGCAGTACTTC. It translates to CASSLAPIRVRDGAYEQYF.